These T cell receptor beta chains were read from a single sample in a study of T-cell memory formation after mild COVID-19. Via MiXCR, TCRdb re-called the 5' RACE reads, giving one row per CDR3 protein. This table holds 450,000 to 700,000 distinct CDR3 sequences, roughly 18% found once. Source material: PBMCs or a T cell subset sorted from them (not recorded which). These receptors originate from an adult woman who had mild COVID-19 (a few samples of this study predate the infection). Cell type and time point are not known. The CDR3 runs from the conserved cysteine through the conserved F or W. D genes are given only for firm matches. Rows give clone size only sometimes, using once, few, many, or a class for an expanded clone.

>-|14|TRBV19|TRBJ1-1|-
TGTGCCAGTAGTACAGGACAGTCGAACACTGAAGCTTTCTTT
CASSTGQSNTEAFF
>few|15|TRBV6-5|TRBJ1-6|TRBD1
TGTGCCAGCAGTTACGGGGGACAGGGAAATTCACCCCTCCACTTT
CASSYGGQGNSPLHF
>-|19|TRBV27|TRBJ2-7|TRBD2
TGTGCCAGCAGTTTATCACGACTAGCGGGAGAGGTAAGGTCCTCCGAGCAGTACTTC
CASSLSRLAGEVRSSEQYF
>few|15|TRBV11-2|TRBJ1-6|-
TGTGCCAGCAGCTCTTTGGACAGCGTCAATTCACCCCTCCACTTT
CASSSLDSVNSPLHF
>few|11|TRBV11-2|TRBJ2-5|-
TGTGCCAGCAGCTCGAGTGTGACCCAGTACTTC
CASSSSVTQYF
>many|17|TRBV11-2|TRBJ2-2|-
TGTGCCAGCAGAAATATAGCCGGACAAAGGAACACCGGGGAGCTGTTTTTT
CASRNIAGQRNTGELFF
>-|15|TRBV11-3|TRBJ2-2|-
TGTGCCAGCAGCTTATTAGGGGGAGACACCGGGGAGCTGTTTTTT
CASSLLGGDTGELFF
>-|15|TRBV19|TRBJ2-4|-
TGTGCCAGTAGTATCACCTGGGCCGATAAAAACATTCAGTACTTC
CASSITWADKNIQYF
>few|15|TRBV3-1|TRBJ2-7|TRBD1
TGTGCCAGCAGCCAAGACAGGGGGCAATCCTACGAGCAGTACTTC
CASSQDRGQSYEQYF
>once|13|TRBV29-1|TRBJ2-1|TRBD1
TGCAGCGTTCGACGACAGGGGGAGCATGAGCAGTTCTTC
CSVRRQGEHEQFF
>-|15|TRBV20-1|TRBJ1-6|-
TGCAGTGCTAGAGATGAGGGATCCTATAATTCACCCCTCCACTTT
CSARDEGSYNSPLHF
>few|14|TRBV5-5|TRBJ2-6|-
TGTGCCAGCAGCTTAATGCCCGGGGCCAACGTCCTGACTTTC
CASSLMPGANVLTF
>few|15|TRBV20-1|TRBJ2-7|TRBD2
TGCAGTGCTAGAGATCAAGGGAGCGGGAGTAGCGAGCAGTACTTC
CSARDQGSGSSEQYF
>few|14|TRBV2|TRBJ1-1|-
TGTGCCAGCAGGGCCTGGACAGTAAACACTGAAGCTTTCTTT
CASRAWTVNTEAFF
>-|16|TRBV5-1|TRBJ2-7|-
TGCGCCAGCAGCACCGGATCGACAGGGAGGGTAGGCGAGCAGTACTTC
CASSTGSTGRVGEQYF
>-|14|TRBV7-9|TRBJ2-1|TRBD1
TGTGCCAGCAGCTTTCGCGGACAGGGGAACGAGCAGTTCTTC
CASSFRGQGNEQFF
>many|14|TRBV20-1|TRBJ2-5|TRBD2
TGCAGTGCTAGACGCTCGGGAGGACAAGAGACCCAGTACTTC
CSARRSGGQETQYF
>-|18|TRBV11-2|TRBJ2-1|TRBD2
TGTGCCAGCAGCTGGAACCACGCTAGCGGGCCATCCTACAATGAGCAGTTCTTC
CASSWNHASGPSYNEQFF
>-|17|TRBV4-2|TRBJ2-7|-
TGTGCCAGCAGCCAGCTCTCACACCTTACGGCGGGCATCGAGCAGTACTTC
CASSQLSHLTAGIEQYF
>-|16|TRBV6-5|TRBJ2-7|-
TGTGCCAGCAGTTACTCGATTGTCGCGGGGTCCTACGAGCAGTACTTC
CASSYSIVAGSYEQYF
>many|13|TRBV2|TRBJ2-3|TRBD2
TGTGCCAGCAGTGAGGGGAATAGCGGGTTAAGGTATTTT
CASSEGNSGLRYF
>many|11|TRBV20-1|TRBJ1-2|-
TGCAGTGCTTCAATTGACTATGGCTACACCTTC
CSASIDYGYTF
>many|17|TRBV5-5|TRBJ2-7|-
TGTGCCAGCAGCTTGGCCTTTTACAGCCACCTCTCCTACGAGCAGTACTTC
CASSLAFYSHLSYEQYF
>-|11|TRBV12-3/TRBV12-4|TRBJ1-1|-
TGTGCCAGCAGCGGGCCGGTGGCAGCTTTCTTT
CASSGPVAAFF
>many|14|TRBV7-2|TRBJ2-7|-
TGTGCCAGCAGCTTTGTGGGGCGACCCTACGAGCAGTACTTC
CASSFVGRPYEQYF
>few|18|TRBV20-1|TRBJ2-6|-
TGCAGTGCTAGGGTTAACACAGAGACCTCCTCTGGGGCCAACGTCCTGACTTTC
CSARVNTETSSGANVLTF
>few|15|TRBV4-2|TRBJ1-1|TRBD1
TGTGCCAGCAGCCAAATACAGGGGGCAATAACTGAAGCTTTCTTT
CASSQIQGAITEAFF
>-|16|TRBV20-1|TRBJ1-1|-
TGCAGTGCTAGAGATGCTCGGACAGCCGAGAACACTGAAGCTTTCTTT
CSARDARTAENTEAFF
>few|15|TRBV12-3/TRBV12-4|TRBJ2-2|-
TGTGCCAGCAGTTGGACAAATGTGAACACCGGGGAGCTGTTTTTT
CASSWTNVNTGELFF
>-|13|TRBV2|TRBJ2-7|TRBD1
TGTGCCAGCTACGGGACAGGGGCCTACGAGCAGTACTTC
CASYGTGAYEQYF
>-|14|TRBV7-9|TRBJ2-1|-
TGTGCCAGCAGCTTAGTTCGGGACTTGAATGAGCAGTTCTTC
CASSLVRDLNEQFF
>-|18|TRBV23-1|TRBJ2-2|-
TGCGCCAGCAGTCCAGGGAAGGGTAACTCGCCGAACACCGGGGAGCTGTTTTTT
CASSPGKGNSPNTGELFF
>-|17|TRBV10-3|TRBJ2-1|TRBD2
TGTGCCATCAGTGATTTGACTAGCGGGAGAGGAGGCAATGAGCAGTTCTTC
CAISDLTSGRGGNEQFF
>-|14|TRBV7-9|TRBJ2-7|-
TGTGCCAGCAGTTCAACGGAGGGGTTTCACGAGCAGTACTTC
CASSSTEGFHEQYF
>-|13|TRBV27|TRBJ1-5|-
TGTGCCAGCAGTTTTTGGTTCAATCAGCCCCAGCATTTT
CASSFWFNQPQHF
>few|15|TRBV5-6|TRBJ2-3|TRBD2
TGTGCCAGCAGCTCGAGGACTAGGAACACAGATACGCAGTATTTT
CASSSRTRNTDTQYF
>few|14|TRBV11-3|TRBJ2-7|-
TGTGCCAGCAGCTTGGGGTCACAGGGCTACGAGCAGTACTTC
CASSLGSQGYEQYF
>few|14|TRBV7-9|TRBJ2-7|-
TGTGCCAGCAGCCCTCTCCCCGGGGGTGGCGAGCAGTACTTC
CASSPLPGGGEQYF
>-|16|TRBV27|TRBJ2-3|-
TGTGCCAGCAGTTTATTGTCGGGCCCTAGCACAGATACGCAGTATTTT
CASSLLSGPSTDTQYF
>-|15|TRBV21-1|TRBJ1-4|-
TGTGCCAGCAGCGGGGCTAGGGCAACTAATGAAAAACTGTTTTTT
CASSGARATNEKLFF
>-|21|TRBV3-1|TRBJ2-6|TRBD1
TGTGCCAGCAGCCAACCTACCCCTTCCGGGACAGGACGTATCTGGGCCAACGTCCTGACTTTC
CASSQPTPSGTGRIWANVLTF
>-|15|TRBV20-1|TRBJ2-1|-
TGCAGTGCTAGATATCAGAGGGCTGACGGGCGGACGAGGTTCTTC
CSARYQRADGRTRFF
>few|16|TRBV6-5|TRBJ1-1|-
TGTGCCAGCAGTTACTCCGGGGCGGGGGTTGGCACTGAAGCTTTCTTT
CASSYSGAGVGTEAFF
>-|15|TRBV19|TRBJ2-2|-
TGTGCCAGTAGTATCCGGCCTAGCGTGGGCGGGGAGCTGTTTTTT
CASSIRPSVGGELFF
>-|13|TRBV30|TRBJ2-7|-
TGTGCCTGGAGTGGAGACAGTGCCTACGAGCAGTACTTC
CAWSGDSAYEQYF
>few|15|TRBV10-3|TRBJ2-5|TRBD2
TGTGCCATCTCGTTGAGCGGGGGGGCCTGGGAGACCCAGTACTTC
CAISLSGGAWETQYF
>-|16|TRBV14|TRBJ1-1|-
TGTGCCAGCAGCCATTCGGGGGCGGGCATGAACACTGAAGCTTTCTTT
CASSHSGAGMNTEAFF
>few|16|TRBV7-6|TRBJ2-5|TRBD2
TGTGCCAGCAGCCCCCCGGATAGCGGGCACCAAGAGACCCAGTACTTC
CASSPPDSGHQETQYF
>many|16|TRBV12-3/TRBV12-4|TRBJ2-1|TRBD2
TGTGCCAGCAGCATAGCAGGGCGGGGGGCGCGGGATGAGCAGTTCTTC
CASSIAGRGARDEQFF
>-|13|TRBV6-2/TRBV6-3|TRBJ2-5|-
TGTGCCAGCAGACCTGGGGTCCAAGAGACCCAGTACTTC
CASRPGVQETQYF